This T cell receptor (beta chain) was retrieved from a study of immune heterogeneity within non-small cell lung tumors. The germline V gene has CDR1 MDHEN and CDR2 SYDVKM. V was shortened by 6 bases and J by 2 bases, with 15 bases between the two germline ends. The CDR3 has 15 residues. TCR beta CDR3 regions came from multiplex PCR with 32 forward V and 13 reverse J primers. TCRdb processed the multiplex PCR reads anew with MiXCR; each CDR3 protein has one entry. The table shows a few thousand distinct CDR3 sequences, with 55% occurring only once. Bulk tumor gDNA, roughly 660 ng per sample, served as the TCR template. From each primary tumor, several far-apart biopsies were obtained during surgery. Patients underwent curative surgery for untreated, newly diagnosed non-small cell lung cancer.

The specimen was lung tumor tissue. The V call is TRBV28, the J call TRBJ2-3, with TRBD1 as a possible D gene (6 bases). This TCR was recovered from a man between 60 and 70 years old with non-small cell lung cancer. CDR3 bases: TGTGCCAGCAGCTACAGACAGGCCGACACAGATACGCAGTATTTT. It encodes CASSYRQADTDTQYF.